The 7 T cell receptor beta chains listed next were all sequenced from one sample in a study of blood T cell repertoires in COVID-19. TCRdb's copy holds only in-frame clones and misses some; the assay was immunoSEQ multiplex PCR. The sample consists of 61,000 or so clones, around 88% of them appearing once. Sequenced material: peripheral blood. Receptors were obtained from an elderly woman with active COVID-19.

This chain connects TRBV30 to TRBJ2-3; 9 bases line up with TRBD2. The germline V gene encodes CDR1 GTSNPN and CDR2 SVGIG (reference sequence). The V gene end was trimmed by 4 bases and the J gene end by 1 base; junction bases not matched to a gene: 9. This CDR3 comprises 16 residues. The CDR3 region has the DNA TGTGCCTGGAATGCGGGGGGGCTGGTTGGCACAGATACGCAGTATTTT. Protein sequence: CAWNAGGLVGTDTQYF.

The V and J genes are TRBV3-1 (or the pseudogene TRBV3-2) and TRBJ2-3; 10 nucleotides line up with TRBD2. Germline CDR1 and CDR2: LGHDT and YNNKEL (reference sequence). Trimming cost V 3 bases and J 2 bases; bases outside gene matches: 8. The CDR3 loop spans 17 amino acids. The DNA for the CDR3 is TGTGCCAGCAGCCAGTTTAGCGGGGGGATTTACACAGATACGCAGTATTTT. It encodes CASSQFSGGIYTDTQYF.

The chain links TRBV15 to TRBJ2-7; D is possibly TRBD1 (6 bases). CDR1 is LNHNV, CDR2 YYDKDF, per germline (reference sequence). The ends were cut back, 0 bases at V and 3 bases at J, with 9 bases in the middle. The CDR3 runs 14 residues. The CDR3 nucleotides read TGTGCCACCAGCAGAGATCAAGGGGGCTACGAGCAGTACTTC. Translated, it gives CATSRDQGGYEQYF. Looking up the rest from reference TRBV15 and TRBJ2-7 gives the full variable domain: DAMVIQNPRYQVTQFGKPVTLSCSQTLNHNVMYWYQQKSSQAPKLLFHYYDKDFNNEADTPDNFQSRRPNTSFCFLDIRSPGLGDTAMYLCATSRDQGGYEQYFGPGTRLTVT.

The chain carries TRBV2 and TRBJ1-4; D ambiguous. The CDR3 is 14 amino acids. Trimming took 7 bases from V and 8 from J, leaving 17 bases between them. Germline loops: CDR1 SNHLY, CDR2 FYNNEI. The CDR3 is CASKPTGGGEKLFF. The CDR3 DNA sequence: TGTGCCAGCAAGCCGACGGGCGGCGGGGAAAAACTGTTTTTT.

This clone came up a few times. In DNA, the CDR3 is TGTGCCAGTAGTATCAGGGCAGGAGGGATGGGTGAGCAGTTCTTC. Translating it yields CASSIRAGGMGEQFF. This chain links TRBV19 with TRBJ2-1, with D possibly being TRBD2 (6 bases). Trimming took 3 bases from V and 9 from J, leaving 18 bases between them. Germline-derived CDR1 and CDR2 are LNHDA and SQIVND (reference sequence). This CDR3 has 15 residues. Based on the CDR3 plus reference TRBV19 and TRBJ2-1, the full variable domain is DGGITQSPKYLFRKEGQNVTLSCEQNLNHDAMYWYRQDPGQGLRLIYYSQIVNDFQKGDIAEGYSVSREKKESFPLTVTSAQKNPTAFYLCASSIRAGGMGEQFFGPGTRLTVL.

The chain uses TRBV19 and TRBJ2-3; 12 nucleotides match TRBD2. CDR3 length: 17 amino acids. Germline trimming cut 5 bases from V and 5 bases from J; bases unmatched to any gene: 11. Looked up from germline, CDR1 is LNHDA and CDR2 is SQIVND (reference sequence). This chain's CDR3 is CASSPRASGGAIDTQYF. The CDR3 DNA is TGTGCCAGTAGTCCAAGGGCTAGCGGGGGGGCCATAGATACGCAGTATTTT.

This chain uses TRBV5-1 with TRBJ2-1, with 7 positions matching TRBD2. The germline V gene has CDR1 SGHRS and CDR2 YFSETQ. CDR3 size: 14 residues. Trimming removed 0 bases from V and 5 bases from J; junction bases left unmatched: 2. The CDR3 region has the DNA TGCGCCAGCAGCTTGGCCACTAGCGACAATGAGCAGTTCTTC. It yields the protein CASSLATSDNEQFF.